What follows is one TCR beta chain and its context. In this sample, this clone turned up once. Its antigen has not been determined. Base qualities are not provided; no much larger clone lies one nucleotide away. The time point label here, explained by the study, means: neoterminal ileum biopsy at postoperative endoscopy, about 6 months after surgery. Eligible patients were adults with ileal or ileocolonic Crohn's disease who had an indication for ileocolonic resection. Whole ileal mucosal biopsies were stored frozen at -80°C before DNA extraction. Genomic DNA was isolated from frozen whole biopsies using a TRizol-based method, and the DNA was quantified with a NanoDrop 2000 spectrophotometer. V and J lose 0 bases and 4 bases, and a span of 9 bases separates them. Per the germline V gene, SGHDT is the CDR1 and YYEEEE is the CDR2. Spanning cysteine to phenylalanine, the CDR3 consists of 14 amino acids. Left in the record is the CDR3 DNA by itself, 42 bases read in frame from the first base.

The entry originates in a study of T cell repertoires in ileal Crohn's disease (dated by TCRdb to the late 2010s). Context from the whole study: The median duration of disease was roughly 8.2 years, and at the time of surgery around 36% of patients were active smokers. A prospective multicentre cohort supplied the 45 to 60 Crohn's disease patients whose TCR repertoires were analysed. The study was conducted in parallel with a multicentre cohort that was designed to identify predictors of early endoscopic recurrence following ileocolonic resection. A total of 171 mucosal samples from 57 patients were sequenced, with samples obtained at several locations on the surgical specimen and at postoperative endoscopy. Roughly half of the patients were given postoperative therapy, with approximately 18 on anti-TNF agents and 11 to 12 on thiopurines. Endoscopic postoperative recurrence was defined by a Rutgeerts score above i0. All patients had surgery for a complication: stricturing disease in approximately 61% and penetrating disease in around 40%. M6 samples consisted of neoterminal ileum biopsies collected during postoperative colonoscopy. Here is what the overall study found, with its caveats: Compared with CD4 T cells, sorted CD8 T cells contained more high-frequency clones, which suggests that the mucosal expansions were mostly CD8. Mucosal CD4 and CD8 T cells were sorted and sequenced only in a subgroup of patients, the size of which was not stated. Compared with non-smokers, patients who were active smokers at surgery showed a significantly higher proportion of clonal expansions (approximately 28% vs 17%, p=0.02). Higher percentages of high-frequency clones at the time of surgery were linked to endoscopic recurrence, and every patient with clonality above 26.8% (18/57) had recurrence. Postoperative endoscopy timing varied within the first year after surgery, with a median delay of roughly 6.3 months.

For commercial TCRB immunosequencing, five hundred nanograms of biopsy DNA were submitted for each sample. CDR3 regions were amplified from genomic DNA by Adaptive Biotechnology using a two-step, amplification bias-controlled multiplex PCR. The first PCR used primers for every V and J gene segment; the second PCR added barcodes and Illumina adapters. CDR3 libraries were sequenced on an Illumina instrument. As for the authors' bioinformatics: The analysis drew on both the pipelines supplied by the vendor and custom analysis of the raw data in R/Bioconductor running R version 3.3.0. Clonality, ranging from 0 to 1, was calculated as the inverse of the normalised Shannon entropy of all productive clones. High-frequency clones were defined as the share of the repertoire occupied by the top 100 clones, with only clones passing a 95% confidence test being retained. Repertoire diversity was measured with the Simpson index, and overlap between samples was measured with the Morisita-Horn index. TCRdb mirrors the immuneACCESS table, restricted to in-frame sequences. Some clones are absent from its copies; in checked studies, under half trace to an unresolved V gene, and the reason for the others is unknown. V, J and clone size are taken as reported in that table, and D and trimming were inferred from the DNA itself. The sample includes more than 60,000 clones, with around nine tenths observed a single time. The top ten hold roughly 2% of the sample.

Material for sequencing was ileal tissue. The chain joins TRBV5-6 to TRBJ2-3; the D gene identity is not certain. This TCR was sampled from an adult with Crohn's disease. The nucleotides read TGTGCCAGCAGCTTGGCCGGTTCTGCAGATACGCAGTATTTT. Its translation reads: CASSLAGSADTQYF.